Included here is one TCR beta chain sequence, with context. What it binds is not known. Trimming pared 4 bases from V and 1 base from J, leaving 19 bases between. Looked up from germline, CDR1 is SGHTA and CDR2 is FQGNSA. The CDR3 contains 18 residues. The data derive from a study of cytomegalovirus exposure and HLA in healthy donors. This PCR relied on a set of 60 Vbeta primers and 13 Jbeta primers. The protocol was immunoSEQ multiplex PCR, while the TCRdb copy is restricted to in-frame clones and leaves out a portion. The data contain 120,000 or so clones, around 84% of them singletons. Regarding the study as a whole: In vitro testing confirmed a few CMV-associated chains as specific for CMV antigens.

The sequence came from a middle-aged woman in good health and CMV-seronegative. Sequences were obtained from PBMCs. The rearrangement links TRBV7-2 to TRBJ2-2, with D perhaps TRBD2 (7 bases). CDR3 nucleotides: TGTGCCAGCAGCTCCCGGGTAGGGGGGGCGCGGAACACCGGGGAGCTGTTTTTT. Translating gives CASSSRVGGARNTGELFF.